This TCR beta chain comes out of a study of identical twins. Study results and limitations: Within cord blood, abundant beta clonotypes carried fewer insertions, but memory repertoires showed no such trend.

The authors used template switching to add a universal primer site and gave cDNA unique molecular identifiers. Each CDR3 protein is one row after TCRdb ran MiXCR on the 5' RACE reads. The sample records hundreds of thousands of distinct CDR3 sequences, over 8.5% being singletons. The CDR3 contains 11 residues. V lost 3 bases and J lost 6, with 6 bases in between. CDR1 is DFQATT and CDR2 is SNEGSKA in the germline V gene (reference sequence). This clonotype was observed a few times. Its target is not known. This sample also appeared in a second study, on yellow fever vaccine responses in identical twins.

Material for sequencing was PBMCs. V gene TRBV20-1 combines with J gene TRBJ2-1, with D possibly matching TRBD2 (6 bases). The sequence derives from a woman under 30 in good health. The CDR3 is CSARGGNEQFF. CDR3 nucleotide sequence: TGCAGTGCTAGGGGAGGCAATGAGCAGTTCTTC.